These 20 T cell receptor beta chains came from one sample sequenced in a study of OX40 agonist ivuxolimab in advanced cancers. TCRdb's copy holds only in-frame clones and misses some; the assay was immunoSEQ multiplex PCR. The profile shows roughly 140,000 clones, 94% of them singletons. Source: CD4+ or CD8+ T cells sorted from blood, taken in a trial of the OX40 agonist ivuxolimab. The receptors shown here come from an adult with an advanced solid tumor such as melanoma, head and neck, liver or kidney cancer.

The chain has TRBV7-2 and TRBJ1-2; 7 bases are a match to TRBD1. Germline V gene lookup returns CDR1 SGHTA and CDR2 FQGNSA. V gave up 3 bases and J gave up 14 bases; unmatched junction bases: 9. The CDR3 length is 12 residues. The CDR3 here is CASSFSGTAETF. For the CDR3, the DNA is TGTGCCAGCAGCTTTTCAGGGACAGCGGAGACCTTC.

The chain uses TRBV2 and TRBJ2-5, with a tentative D call TRBD2 (5 bases). The CDR3 covers 13 residues. The germline gives CDR1 SNHLY, CDR2 FYNNEI. Trimming pared 7 bases from V and 5 bases from J, leaving 14 bases between. Written as DNA, the CDR3 is TGTGCCAGCAACCGACTGCGGGTGGAGACCCAGTACTTC. Its translation is CASNRLRVETQYF.

A single count supports this clone. The chain recombines TRBV5-1 with TRBJ2-1; either TRBD1 or TRBD2 may fit D (6 bases each). Germline-derived CDR1 and CDR2 are SGHRS and YFSETQ. The CDR3 totals 17 residues. V was trimmed by 3 bases and J by 4 bases, leaving 20 bases between them. The CDR3 protein is CASSSFLAGQFYNEQFF. The CDR3 coding sequence is TGCGCCAGCAGCTCATTCCTCGCGGGACAATTTTACAATGAGCAGTTCTTC.

The V gene is TRBV27, the J gene TRBJ2-7; possible D gene TRBD2, 7 bases. The CDR3 consists of 15 residues. Germline values: CDR1 MNHEY, CDR2 SMNVEV (reference sequence). V was shortened by 3 bases and J by 0 bases, with 12 bases between the two germline ends. The CDR3 DNA reads TGTGCCAGCAGTTTCGGGGGGCTAAGCTCCTACGAGCAGTACTTC. This gives the protein CASSFGGLSSYEQYF.

This chain joins TRBV7-2 and TRBJ2-4; the D gene is possibly TRBD1 (7 bases). The CDR3 length is 14 residues. V dropped 2 bases and J dropped 8 bases, with 13 bases sitting between them. Germline loops: CDR1 SGHTA, CDR2 FQGNSA. CDR3 in amino acids: CASSLIGGGDIQYF. The CDR3 DNA follows: TGTGCCAGCAGCTTAATAGGAGGGGGCGACATTCAGTACTTC. Full variable domain (remainder filled in from reference TRBV7-2 and TRBJ2-4): GAGVSQSPSNKVTEKGKDVELRCDPISGHTALYWYRQSLGQGLEFLIYFQGNSAPDKSGLPSDRFSAERTGGSVSTLTIQRTQQEDSAVYLCASSLIGGGDIQYFGAGTRLSVL.

This chain links TRBV29-1 with TRBJ1-1, with 8 bases lining up with TRBD1. CDR1 is SQVTM, CDR2 ANQGSEA, per germline. The trim removed 1 base at V and 1 base at J, leaving 8 bases unmatched. The CDR3 is 16 amino acids. The chain's CDR3 is CSVEGRGRIANTEAFF. CDR3 coding DNA: TGCAGCGTTGAAGGCAGGGGGCGAATCGCGAACACTGAAGCTTTCTTT. The variable domain in full, completed from reference TRBV29-1 and TRBJ1-1, reads SAVISQKPSRDICQRGTSLTIQCQVDSQVTMMFWYRQQPGQSLTLIATANQGSEATYESGFVIDKFPISRPNLTFSTLTVSNMSPEDSSIYLCSVEGRGRIANTEAFFGQGTRLTVV.

The chain is built from TRBV10-3 and TRBJ1-4, with D perhaps matching TRBD1 (6 bases). The CDR3 sequence is 14 residues long. CDR1 and CDR2 from the germline V gene are ENHRY and SYGVKD. V gave up 8 bases and J gave up 5 bases, with 15 bases separating them. The DNA for the CDR3 is TGTGCCATCTCAACAGGGAGGGAAAATGAAAAACTGTTTTTT. Amino acid sequence: CAISTGRENEKLFF.

This chain uses TRBV2 with TRBJ1-3; D remains unclear. The CDR3 runs 16 residues. The germline V gene encodes CDR1 SNHLY and CDR2 FYNNEI. V lost 5 bases and J 1 base, leaving 15 bases between the germline ends. CDR3 protein: CASSSPGSRSGNTIYF. The CDR3 DNA is TGTGCCAGCAGTTCCCCGGGGAGTAGGTCTGGAAACACCATATATTTT.

The gene calls are TRBV7-2 and TRBJ2-7; 8 nucleotides match TRBD1. V gave up 2 bases and J gave up 2 bases; unmatched junction bases: 2. CDR1 is SGHTA, CDR2 FQGNSA, per germline. The CDR3 has 14 amino acids. As DNA, the CDR3 is TGTGCCAGCAGCTTAAACAGGGGGACCTACGAGCAGTACTTC. It translates to CASSLNRGTYEQYF. The full variable domain, completed using reference TRBV7-2 and TRBJ2-7, is GAGVSQSPSNKVTEKGKDVELRCDPISGHTALYWYRQSLGQGLEFLIYFQGNSAPDKSGLPSDRFSAERTGGSVSTLTIQRTQQEDSAVYLCASSLNRGTYEQYFGPGTRLTVT.

This clone was counted once. The genes are TRBV7-2 and TRBJ1-5; TRBD1 is a possible D gene (5 bases). Trimming pared 0 bases from V and 4 bases from J, leaving 13 bases between. Germline V gives CDR1 SGHTA, CDR2 FQGNSA. This CDR3 has 16 amino acids. CDR3 DNA: TGTGCCAGCAGCTTAGCGCTGCAGGGAGGGAATCAGCCCCAGCATTTT. Protein sequence: CASSLALQGGNQPQHF.

As for this clone: The identical CDR3 is also encoded by other nucleotide sequences in the sample. This chain joins TRBV19 and TRBJ1-5, with 9 bases aligning to TRBD1. The CDR3 consists of 14 residues. V trimming: 6 bases; J trimming: 3 bases; junction bases outside the gene matches: 3. The germline V gene has CDR1 LNHDA and CDR2 SQIVND (reference sequence). The CDR3 here is CASRQGASNQPQHF. Written as DNA, the CDR3 is TGTGCCAGTAGACAGGGGGCTTCCAATCAGCCCCAGCATTTT.

This clone showed up just a few times. This chain links TRBV7-2 with TRBJ1-6; D unclear. This CDR3 region has 13 residues. The germline V gene has CDR1 SGHTA and CDR2 FQGNSA. V was trimmed by 8 bases and J by 6 bases, leaving 11 bases between them. The CDR3 loop is CASANLGNSPLHF. CDR3 in DNA: TGTGCCAGCGCCAACCTCGGTAATTCACCCCTCCACTTT.

This clone was picked up one time. V usage is TRBV6-4 and J usage is TRBJ2-2, with D maybe TRBD2 (5 bases). V dropped 8 bases and J dropped 3 bases, with 10 bases sitting between them. Germline CDR1 is MRHNA and CDR2 is SNTAGT. The CDR3 consists of 13 residues. CDR3 in amino acids: CASAGPYTGELFF. For the CDR3, the DNA is TGTGCCAGCGCGGGCCCCTACACCGGGGAGCTGTTTTTT.

This clone was picked up one time. The J gene is TRBJ2-3, the V gene TRBV4-3; 9 nucleotides match TRBD2. The V gene end was trimmed by 0 bases and the J gene end by 4 bases; junction bases not matched to a gene: 8. Germline V gene data show CDR1 as LGHNA and CDR2 as YSLEER. The CDR3 extends over 17 amino acids. The chain's CDR3 is CASSQDSAGGMADTQYF. The CDR3 nucleotides read TGCGCCAGCAGCCAAGACAGTGCGGGAGGGATGGCAGATACGCAGTATTTT.

This chain uses TRBV2 with TRBJ2-5, with a possible D match to TRBD1 (6 bases). Deletions cut 3 bases from V and 3 bases from J, with 8 bases between. Germline V CDR1 and CDR2: SNHLY, FYNNEI. The CDR3 length is 13 residues. DNA of the CDR3: TGTGCCAGCAGTGACGACAGGAAAGAGACCCAGTACTTC. The encoded protein is CASSDDRKETQYF.

The CDR3 region has the DNA TGTGCCAGCAGCTTTCGACAGCGGCAGTACTTC. This sequence encodes CASSFRQRQYF. The chain employs TRBV11-2 and TRBJ2-7; a weak D match, TRBD1 (5 bases). Germline CDR1 and CDR2: SGHAT and FQNNGV. V was trimmed by 3 bases and J by 9 bases, leaving 9 bases between them. This CDR3 is built from 11 residues.

The chain employs TRBV15 and TRBJ1-4; 8 bases agree with TRBD1. V shed 5 bases, J shed 14 bases, and the junction held 7 bases outside the gene matches. This CDR3 contains 12 residues. Germline lookup yields CDR1 LNHNV and CDR2 YYDKDF (reference sequence). Here the CDR3 reads CATSPVDRVLFF. The CDR3 DNA follows: TGTGCCACCAGCCCAGTGGACAGGGTGCTGTTTTTT.

The chain couples TRBV2 to TRBJ2-2; D gene unclear. This CDR3 is built from 12 residues. The V gene lost 6 bases and the J gene lost 7 bases, with 9 bases spanning the gap. In germline, CDR1 is SNHLY, CDR2 FYNNEI. The CDR3 region is CASRSFGGELFF. CDR3 in DNA: TGTGCCAGCAGGTCCTTCGGCGGGGAGCTGTTTTTT.

The chain employs TRBV27 and TRBJ2-7, with 7 bases fitting TRBD1. V dropped 2 bases and J dropped 0; count of bases not matched to a gene: 10. The germline CDR1 and CDR2 sequences are MNHEY and SMNVEV (reference sequence). CDR3 length equals 17 residues. DNA of the CDR3: TGTGCCAGCAGTTTACGGACGGGACAGAGTCGCTCCTACGAGCAGTACTTC. Translation: CASSLRTGQSRSYEQYF.

This chain uses TRBV7-2 with TRBJ2-7; D call uncertain. Deletions cut 5 bases from V and 2 bases from J, with 19 bases between. The CDR3 runs to 16 residues. Germline loops: CDR1 SGHTA, CDR2 FQGNSA. CDR3 region: CASSITPTGGPYEQYF. Here the CDR3 DNA reads TGTGCCAGCAGCATTACACCCACCGGCGGCCCCTACGAGCAGTACTTC.